Shown below are 24 T cell receptor beta chains from a single sample sequenced in a study of blood T cell repertoires in COVID-19. Method: immunoSEQ multiplex PCR; TCRdb's copy keeps in-frame clones and lacks some. In the table there are over 250,000 clones, approximately 86% of which are singletons. Input material: PBMCs or T cells enriched from blood (not recorded which). The receptors originated from a woman aged 25 to 39 who had recovered from COVID-19.

J is TRBJ2-1 and V is TRBV27, with D perhaps TRBD2 (5 bases). CDR3 length: 19 amino acids. Deletions cut 4 bases from V and 0 bases from J, with 22 bases between. The germline V gene encodes CDR1 MNHEY and CDR2 SMNVEV (reference sequence). The CDR3 loop reads CASSSWRGWAENSYNEQFF. The CDR3 region has the DNA TGTGCCAGCAGTTCGTGGAGAGGGTGGGCGGAGAACTCCTACAATGAGCAGTTCTTC.

This clone has only one observation. The chain couples TRBV6-2 or TRBV6-3 to TRBJ2-1, with D perhaps TRBD2 (6 bases). V gave up 2 bases and J gave up 9 bases, with 14 bases separating them. The CDR3 runs 14 residues. Germline CDR1 MNHEY, CDR2 SVGEGT. CDR3 DNA sequence: TGTGCCAGCAGTTACCCGACTAGGGTGGCTGAGCAGTTCTTC. Amino acids: CASSYPTRVAEQFF.

The chain carries TRBV6-2 or TRBV6-3 and TRBJ1-1; 12 bases fit TRBD1. The CDR3 totals 17 residues. Looked up from germline, CDR1 is MNHEY and CDR2 is SVGEGT. Losses at the gene ends were 5 bases for V and 5 bases for J; bases not matched to a gene: 12. The CDR3 DNA follows: TGTGCCAGCAGTACCCAAGCCAGGGACAGGGGGCTAACTGAAGCTTTCTTT. Its protein is CASSTQARDRGLTEAFF.

The chain links TRBV15 to TRBJ2-7, with a weak D call TRBD2 (5 bases). The CDR3 length is 14 residues. V gave up 5 bases and J gave up 2 bases, with 13 bases separating them. CDR1 and CDR2 from the germline V gene are LNHNV and YYDKDF (reference sequence). The CDR3 DNA reads as TGTGCCACCAGCGCCGGGATATACCCCTACGAGCAGTACTTC. Its protein is CATSAGIYPYEQYF.

The chain carries TRBV3-1 (or the pseudogene TRBV3-2) and TRBJ1-1, with 8 bases identical to TRBD1. J lost 8 bases, V lost 1 base, and 6 bases had no gene match. The length of the CDR3 is 14 residues. Germline loops: CDR1 LGHDT, CDR2 YNNKEL (reference sequence). In nucleotides, the CDR3 is TGTGCCAGCAGCCAAGCTGGGACAGGCCTCGAAGCTTTCTTT. Translating it yields CASSQAGTGLEAFF.

V is TRBV6-2 or TRBV6-3 and J is TRBJ1-1, with a tentative D call TRBD1 (6 bases). The length of the CDR3 is 15 residues. Germline CDR1 is MNHEY and CDR2 is SVGEGT. V lost 2 bases, J lost 0 bases, and 10 bases lay in between. The CDR3 DNA follows: TGTGCCAGCAGTTACCGACAGGTAATGAACACTGAAGCTTTCTTT. Protein product: CASSYRQVMNTEAFF.

V gene TRBV28 combines with J gene TRBJ1-4; TRBD1 agrees at 11 bases. CDR1 and CDR2 from the germline V gene are MDHEN and SYDVKM. With V trimmed by 3 bases and J by 8 bases, 5 bases remained unmatched. This CDR3 contains 15 residues. The CDR3 sequence is CASSLEGTGGEKLFF. The CDR3, as DNA: TGTGCCAGCAGTTTGGAGGGGACAGGGGGAGAAAAACTGTTTTTT.

This sequence joins TRBV5-1 and TRBJ1-2, with D unclear. This CDR3 region has 13 residues. With 2 bases removed from V and 6 bases from J, the gap between germline ends came to 11 bases. Germline CDR1 SGHRS, CDR2 YFSETQ. In nucleotides, the CDR3 is TGCGCCAGCAGCTTTTACGGTGAGGATGGCTACACCTTC. The encoded protein is CASSFYGEDGYTF.

The chain combines TRBV28 with TRBJ2-7, with 11 bases matching TRBD2. The ends lost 6 bases at V and 3 bases at J; junction bases unmatched: 7. Germline-derived CDR1 and CDR2 are MDHEN and SYDVKM. The CDR3 is 15 residues long. The CDR3 nucleotides are TGTGCCAGCAGGAACCCTACTAGCGGGAGCTACGAGCAGTACTTC. Its protein is CASRNPTSGSYEQYF. Together with reference TRBV28 and TRBJ2-7, the CDR3 gives the full variable domain: DVKVTQSSRYLVKRTGEKVFLECVQDMDHENMFWYRQDPGLGLRLIYFSYDVKMKEKGDIPEGYSVSREKKERFSLILESASTNQTSMYLCASRNPTSGSYEQYFGPGTRLTVT.

For the CDR3, the DNA is TGTGCCAGCAGCCTCCTCCCGGGACAGGGGAACACTGAAGCTTTCTTT. This codes for CASSLLPGQGNTEAFF. The gene calls are TRBV14 and TRBJ1-1, with 9 bases fitting TRBD1. Per germline, CDR1 SGHDN and CDR2 FVKESK. The CDR3 has 16 amino acids. Unmatched junction bases numbered 7, after V lost 4 bases and J lost 1 base.

The chain is built from TRBV28 and TRBJ1-2, with 9 positions matching TRBD1. V shed 6 bases, J shed 4 bases, and the junction held 12 bases outside the gene matches. CDR3 size: 16 residues. Germline CDR1 and CDR2: MDHEN and SYDVKM. The CDR3 here is CASSPWGQGGAYGYTF. The CDR3 coding sequence is TGTGCCAGCAGCCCCTGGGGACAGGGAGGGGCCTATGGCTACACCTTC.

V usage is TRBV5-1 and J usage is TRBJ1-5; 9 bases agree with TRBD1. V shed 4 bases, J shed 5 bases, and the junction held 10 bases outside the gene matches. The germline CDR1 and CDR2 sequences are SGHRS and YFSETQ. The CDR3 consists of 16 residues. The CDR3 loop is CASSPGQGRRDQPQHF. The CDR3, as DNA: TGCGCCAGCAGCCCCGGACAGGGGCGCAGAGATCAGCCCCAGCATTTT.

The chain uses TRBV28 and TRBJ1-1, with a tentative D call TRBD1 (5 bases). The CDR3 loop spans 16 amino acids. From germline, CDR1 is MDHEN and CDR2 SYDVKM. V was pared by 6 bases and J by 2 bases, with 19 bases between. The CDR3 nucleotides are TGTGCCAGCAGGGTCCTCGTGATGGGGACTAACACTGAAGCTTTCTTT. This gives the protein CASRVLVMGTNTEAFF.

The chain couples TRBV30 to TRBJ1-4; D might be TRBD1 (5 bases). The CDR3 contains 14 residues. Germline loops: CDR1 GTSNPN, CDR2 SVGIG (reference sequence). Trimming left V 0 bases short and J 10 bases short, with 15 bases between. The CDR3 spells CAWSVLTETGKLFF. The CDR3 coding sequence is TGTGCCTGGAGTGTACTGACAGAGACTGGAAAACTGTTTTTT.

This clone was counted a single time. The rearrangement links TRBV30 to TRBJ1-2, with 7 bases lining up with TRBD1. V lost 8 bases, J lost 5 bases, and 11 bases stayed unmatched. This CDR3 contains 13 residues. CDR1 is GTSNPN, CDR2 SVGIG, per germline (reference sequence). CDR3: CAGRGKERYGYTF. DNA of the CDR3: TGTGCCGGCAGGGGGAAGGAGAGATATGGCTACACCTTC.

The chain couples TRBV27 to TRBJ2-1, with D maybe TRBD2 (5 bases). V lost 2 bases to trimming and J lost 7 bases, with 6 bases between them. The length of the CDR3 is 12 residues. Germline V gene lookup returns CDR1 MNHEY and CDR2 SMNVEV (reference sequence). The CDR3 loop is CASSLSGNEQFF. The CDR3 bases are TGTGCCAGCAGTTTAAGCGGTAATGAGCAGTTCTTC.

The V call is TRBV27, the J call TRBJ2-3; 7 nucleotides match TRBD2. The CDR3 length is 14 residues. Germline assignment: CDR1 MNHEY and CDR2 SMNVEV (reference sequence). V shed 3 bases and J 1 base; nucleotides not matched to a gene: 1. The CDR3 spells CASSLLAGTDTQYF. In nucleotides, the CDR3 is TGTGCCAGCAGTTTGCTAGCGGGCACAGATACGCAGTATTTT.

This clone was observed a handful of times. The V call is TRBV15, the J call TRBJ2-5; 9 bases are shared with TRBD1. Trimming cost V 5 bases and J 5 bases; bases outside gene matches: 6. CDR1 and CDR2 (germline): LNHNV, YYDKDF (reference sequence). This CDR3 comprises 14 residues. The CDR3 region is CATSAPDRGETQYF. The DNA of the CDR3 is TGTGCCACCAGCGCCCCGGACAGGGGCGAGACCCAGTACTTC.

CDR3 in DNA: TGTGCCTGGAGCCCTTTCGGGAGAACGAATAGGAATGAGCAGTTCTTC. This translates into CAWSPFGRTNRNEQFF. The chain carries TRBV30 and TRBJ2-1, with a tentative D call TRBD2 (6 bases). The CDR3 contains 16 residues. Trimming removed 3 bases from V and 7 bases from J, with 22 bases in between. Germline assignment: CDR1 GTSNPN and CDR2 SVGIG (reference sequence).

The chain has TRBV28 and TRBJ1-1, with D uncertain. Germline V gene sequence: CDR1 MDHEN, CDR2 SYDVKM. The CDR3 spans 14 residues. Deletions cut 2 bases from V and 0 bases from J, with 7 bases between. The CDR3 spells CASSLEALNTEAFF. Written as DNA, the CDR3 is TGTGCCAGCAGTTTAGAGGCGTTGAACACTGAAGCTTTCTTT.

The J gene is TRBJ2-3, the V gene TRBV11-2, with 10 bases matching TRBD2. Losses at the gene ends were 5 bases for V and 2 bases for J; bases not matched to a gene: 4. Germline V lookup: CDR1 SGHAT, CDR2 FQNNGV. This CDR3 is 15 amino acids long. For the CDR3, the DNA is TGTGCCAGCAGCAGAAGCGGGGGGGTCACAGATACGCAGTATTTT. This encodes CASSRSGGVTDTQYF.

This clone came up a few times. Written as DNA, the CDR3 is TGTGCCAGCTCACCCTCGATGCAGGACAGGCTAAAACAGCCCCAGCATTTT. Translating it yields CASSPSMQDRLKQPQHF. This sequence joins TRBV18 and TRBJ1-5; 7 bases agree with TRBD1. J gave up 7 bases and V 3 bases, and 15 bases lay outside the gene matches. This CDR3 contains 17 residues. Germline assignment: CDR1 KGHSH and CDR2 LQKENI.

V usage is TRBV30 and J usage is TRBJ1-1; D is perhaps TRBD1 (5 bases). The CDR3 contains 13 residues. Trimming pared 2 bases from V and 5 bases from J, leaving 12 bases between. The germline gives CDR1 GTSNPN, CDR2 SVGIG (reference sequence). This CDR3 is CAWSIGARTEAFF. Here the CDR3 DNA reads TGTGCCTGGAGTATAGGGGCGCGAACTGAAGCTTTCTTT.

The J gene is TRBJ2-2, the V gene TRBV6-1; unclear D gene. Germline assignment: CDR1 MNHNS and CDR2 SASEGT. The CDR3 covers 17 residues. The V gene lost 1 base and the J gene lost 1 base, with 13 bases spanning the gap. The CDR3 spells CASSEDWHPKNTGELFF. The CDR3 DNA follows: TGTGCCAGCAGTGAAGATTGGCACCCAAAGAACACCGGGGAGCTGTTTTTT.